Presented here are 21 T cell receptor beta chains from one specimen sequenced in a study of B cell selection in AIRE deficiency. Regulatory T cells were sorted as CD4+CD25hiCD127low/negative cells. Measured with immunoSEQ multiplex PCR; TCRdb has only the in-frame clones, and not every one. Of 20,000 or so clones listed, about nine tenths are singletons. What was sequenced was CD4+CD25+ Tregs sorted from PBMCs. All receptors derive from a human donor in good health.

This clone is labeled medium-sized. This same CDR3 is encoded by further DNA sequences in the sample. The chain joins TRBV11-2 to TRBJ1-5; D unclear. Trimming took off 5 bases at V and 5 bases at J, with 16 bases between the two ends. The CDR3 sequence is 15 residues long. Germline assignment: CDR1 SGHAT and CDR2 FQNNGV. The CDR3 loop reads CASSAPTGVDQPQHF. The CDR3 DNA sequence: TGTGCCAGCAGCGCCCCGACCGGGGTTGATCAGCCCCAGCATTTT.

This clone showed up just once. The chain is built from TRBV5-5 and TRBJ2-3; D may be TRBD2 (7 bases). There are 15 residues in the CDR3. The ends were cut back, 6 bases at V and 4 bases at J, with 18 bases in the middle. Germline loops: CDR1 SGHKS, CDR2 YYEKEE (reference sequence). CDR3 amino acids: CASNSPGGPADTQYF. The CDR3 region has the DNA TGTGCCAGCAACTCCCCGGGGGGCCCCGCAGATACGCAGTATTTT.

The V and J genes are TRBV7-3 and TRBJ1-3; no reliable D call. The CDR3 spans 16 residues. In germline, CDR1 is SGHTA, CDR2 FQGTGA. Trimming shortened V by 4 bases and J by 0 bases, and 13 bases separated the two germline ends. CDR3 loop: CASSSGGQSSGNTIYF. In nucleotides, the CDR3 is TGTGCCAGCAGCTCGGGCGGGCAGAGCTCTGGAAACACCATATATTTT.

This sequence joins TRBV7-6 and TRBJ1-6; D is perhaps TRBD1 (6 bases). Per the germline V gene, CDR1 is SGHVS and CDR2 is FNYEAQ. This CDR3 has 17 residues. V lost 1 base and J 7 bases, leaving 17 bases between the germline ends. The CDR3 DNA follows: TGTGCCAGCAGCTTAGTCCCACAGGGTGATACGAATTCACCCCTCCACTTT. As protein: CASSLVPQGDTNSPLHF.

This clone was counted a single time. The chain links TRBV5-4 to TRBJ2-7, with D unclear. Germline-derived CDR1 and CDR2 are SGHNT and YYREEE (reference sequence). The CDR3 covers 13 residues. Trimming pared 2 bases from V and 1 base from J, leaving 7 bases between. The CDR3 DNA reads TGTGCCAGCAGCTTTACGTATTCCTACGAGCAGTACTTC. Translated, it gives CASSFTYSYEQYF.

V and J are TRBV6-1 and TRBJ1-5; TRBD1 agrees at 10 bases. The V segment lost 6 bases and the J segment 4 bases; nucleotides outside the gene matches: 6. This CDR3 has 15 residues. Germline-derived CDR1 and CDR2 are MNHNS and SASEGT. This chain's CDR3 is CASSATGQGNQPQHF. The CDR3 bases are TGTGCCAGCAGCGCTACGGGACAGGGGAATCAGCCCCAGCATTTT.

The sample holds one count of this clone. J is TRBJ1-4 and V is TRBV6-6; no clear D. The CDR3 length is 13 residues. Looked up from germline, CDR1 is MNHNY and CDR2 is SVGAGI (reference sequence). V shed 8 bases and J shed 6 bases, with 13 bases lying between them. The CDR3 DNA reads TGTGCCAGCGGCTACGACGGTTATGAAAAACTGTTTTTT. As protein: CASGYDGYEKLFF.

The genes are TRBV4-1 and TRBJ2-5; 7 bases are shared with TRBD2. CDR1 MGHRA and CDR2 YSYEKL come from the germline V gene. Trimming took 1 base from V and 5 from J; bases not matched to a gene: 13. This CDR3 contains 17 residues. The CDR3 reads CASSQAGVGRGRETQYF. CDR3 nucleotide sequence: TGCGCCAGCAGCCAAGCCGGTGTGGGGAGGGGTAGGGAGACCCAGTACTTC.

The genes are TRBV7-9 and TRBJ2-1, with 8 nucleotides matching TRBD2. The V segment lost 2 bases and the J segment 6 bases; nucleotides outside the gene matches: 6. The V gene's germline CDR1 is SEHNR and CDR2 FQNEAQ (reference sequence). This CDR3 comprises 15 residues. The CDR3 spells CASSLSGGRVNEQFF. The CDR3 nucleotides are TGTGCCAGCAGCTTATCGGGGGGGCGGGTCAATGAGCAGTTCTTC. The variable domain in full, with the rest retrieved from reference TRBV7-9 and TRBJ2-1, is DTGVSQNPRHKITKRGQNVTFRCDPISEHNRLYWYRQTLGQGPEFLTYFQNEAQLEKSRLLSDRFSAERPKGSFSTLEIQRTEQGDSAMYLCASSLSGGRVNEQFFGPGTRLTVL.

In DNA form, the CDR3 reads TGTGCCAGCAGTCCCGGACAGCTTTGGAATTTGCCCCAGTACTTC. Its protein is CASSPGQLWNLPQYF. The genes are TRBV27 and TRBJ2-5; D possibly corresponds to TRBD1 (6 bases). Trimming took 5 bases from V and 9 from J, leaving 22 bases between them. The CDR3 has 15 amino acids. Germline assignment: CDR1 MNHEY and CDR2 SMNVEV (reference sequence).

The chain recombines TRBV10-2 with TRBJ2-2; D may correspond to TRBD1 or TRBD2 (6 bases each). This CDR3 contains 14 residues. V was clipped by 11 bases and J by 6 bases, with 19 bases between them. From germline, CDR1 is WSHSY and CDR2 SAAADI. Written as DNA, the CDR3 is TGCGCCGCCGTCAATGGGGGGCCGGCCGGGGAGCTGTTTTTT. This gives the protein CAAVNGGPAGELFF.

The rearrangement joins TRBV6-1 to TRBJ2-3; 7 bases fit TRBD2. The ends lost 7 bases at V and 1 base at J; junction bases unmatched: 5. This CDR3 is built from 14 residues. From germline, CDR1 is MNHNS and CDR2 SASEGT. CDR3 DNA sequence: TGTGCCAGCATGAGGCTAGCGGGCACAGATACGCAGTATTTT. Amino acids: CASMRLAGTDTQYF.

The chain joins TRBV10-3 to TRBJ2-7; D is unresolved. CDR3 size: 15 residues. The V end was cut by 1 base, the J end by 1 base, with 11 bases between. From germline, CDR1 is ENHRY and CDR2 SYGVKD. The CDR3 is CAISEFGVASYEQYF. The CDR3 DNA follows: TGTGCCATCAGTGAGTTTGGGGTTGCTTCCTACGAGCAGTACTTC.

The rearrangement uses TRBV29-1 and TRBJ2-1; D is possibly TRBD1 or TRBD2 (5 bases each). The V gene's germline CDR1 is SQVTM and CDR2 ANQGSEA. V gave up 6 bases and J gave up 6 bases, with 15 bases separating them. The CDR3 extends over 13 amino acids. The chain's CDR3 is CSVRGVVSNEQFF. CDR3 in DNA: TGCAGCGTCCGAGGGGTCGTTAGCAATGAGCAGTTCTTC.

The chain combines TRBV5-1 with TRBJ1-1; 9 positions match TRBD1. After removal of 4 bases from V and 5 bases from J, the junction contained 6 bases not matched to a gene. The CDR3 has 14 residues. Germline V gene data show CDR1 as SGHRS and CDR2 as YFSETQ. CDR3 bases: TGCGCCAGCAGCCCAGAGACAGGGGGTACTGAAGCTTTCTTT. Translating it yields CASSPETGGTEAFF.

The chain combines TRBV11-2 with TRBJ1-1, with D possibly matching TRBD1 (6 bases). Trimming left V 5 bases short and J 0 bases short, with 13 bases between. In germline, CDR1 is SGHAT, CDR2 FQNNGV. CDR3 length equals 15 residues. The CDR3 loop reads CASSPRTALNTEAFF. The CDR3 DNA sequence: TGTGCCAGCAGCCCCCGGACAGCTTTGAACACTGAAGCTTTCTTT.

This chain connects TRBV2 to TRBJ2-5; 8 bases match TRBD2. There are 14 residues in the CDR3. Unmatched junction bases numbered 6, after V lost 8 bases and J lost 1 base. CDR1 is SNHLY and CDR2 is FYNNEI in the germline V gene. CDR3 in amino acids: CASARGGTQETQYF. The CDR3 DNA follows: TGTGCCAGCGCCCGGGGGGGTACCCAAGAGACCCAGTACTTC.

The chain links TRBV4-1 to TRBJ2-5, with 9 nucleotides matching TRBD2. CDR3 length: 15 residues. CDR1 and CDR2 from the germline V gene are MGHRA and YSYEKL. After removal of 3 bases from V and 1 base from J, the junction contained 3 bases not matched to a gene. The CDR3 DNA reads as TGCGCCAGCAGCCAGGGGACTAGCAGCCAAGAGACCCAGTACTTC. Its translation: CASSQGTSSQETQYF.

The chain has TRBV27 and TRBJ1-1; TRBD1 might be the D (6 bases). This CDR3 has 13 amino acids. Germline V CDR1 and CDR2: MNHEY, SMNVEV (reference sequence). With 6 bases removed from V and 1 base from J, the gap between germline ends came to 9 bases. The CDR3 protein is CASSRGWNTEAFF. CDR3 nucleotide sequence: TGTGCCAGCAGCAGGGGCTGGAACACTGAAGCTTTCTTT.

The V call is TRBV6-9, the J call TRBJ2-1; TRBD2 agrees at 7 bases. Germline-derived CDR1 and CDR2 are MNHGY and SVAAGI. The ends lost 3 bases at V and 6 bases at J; junction bases unmatched: 5. CDR3 size: 14 residues. In DNA, the CDR3 is TGTGCCAGCAGTTACGGATGGGGGGGCAATGAGCAGTTCTTC. Translation: CASSYGWGGNEQFF.

This chain links TRBV9 with TRBJ1-2; the match to TRBD1 covers 7 bases. There are 15 residues in the CDR3. V was clipped by 0 bases and J by 4 bases; unmatched bases: 6. Germline V lookup: CDR1 SGDLS, CDR2 YYNGEE. CDR3 residues: CASSVEDRSGYGYTF. CDR3 sequence (DNA): TGTGCCAGCAGCGTAGAGGACAGGTCCGGCTATGGCTACACCTTC.